The rows below give T cell receptor beta chains drawn from one sample of a study of T-cell memory formation after mild COVID-19. Via MiXCR, TCRdb re-called the 5' RACE reads, giving one row per CDR3 protein. The sample records roughly 250,000 distinct CDR3 sequences, roughly 17% being singletons. Material: PBMCs or a T cell subset sorted from them (not recorded which). The source of these receptors is a man younger than 35 who had mild COVID-19 (a few samples of this study predate the infection). Cell type and time point are not known. The CDR3 runs from the conserved cysteine through the conserved F or W. D genes are given only for firm matches. Part of the rows lack a size; the others show once, few, many or a class for expanded clones.

many	NA	TRBV3-1	TRBJ1-2	TGTGCCAGCAGCCAAGATTTTAGGGCAACCTACACCTTC	CASSQDFRATYTF
few	NA	TRBV5-1	TRBJ2-7	TGCGCCAGCAGCTTCCATCCAGGGAATGACGAGCAGTACTTC	CASSFHPGNDEQYF
NA	NA	TRBV6-2/TRBV6-3	TRBJ1-2	TGTGCCAGCAGGTTTCCAGGGATTTACTATGGCTACACCTTC	CASRFPGIYYGYTF
NA	NA	TRBV5-1	TRBJ2-5	TGCGCCAGCGGGTCAACAGCGAGGGGCGGAGAGACCCAGTACTTC	CASGSTARGGETQYF
few	NA	TRBV20-1	TRBJ2-3	TGCAGTGCTAGAGGGCAGGAGATCACAGATACGCAGTATTTT	CSARGQEITDTQYF
NA	TRBD1	TRBV5-4	TRBJ2-3	TGTGCCAGCAGCTTGGGGGACAGTTACACAGATACGCAGTATTTT	CASSLGDSYTDTQYF
NA	NA	TRBV3-1	TRBJ2-5	TGTGCCAGCAGCCATTTGAGGGGGGGCCAAGAGACCCAGTACTTC	CASSHLRGGQETQYF
few	NA	TRBV12-3/TRBV12-4	TRBJ1-5	TGTGCCACCAGTGCTGGGAACCGAAATCAGCCCCAGCATTTT	CATSAGNRNQPQHF
NA	NA	TRBV6-5	TRBJ1-4	TGTGCCAGCAGAGGGACCGACGAAAAACTGTTTTTT	CASRGTDEKLFF
few	NA	TRBV3-1	TRBJ2-5	TGTGCCAGCAGCCTCGACGGACGGCGAAAGACCCAGTACTTC	CASSLDGRRKTQYF
few	NA	TRBV5-1	TRBJ1-2	TGCGCCAGCAGCTTGGTCGGGTCTAACTATGGCTACACCTTC	CASSLVGSNYGYTF
many	TRBD1	TRBV5-1	TRBJ1-1	TGCGCCAGCAGCTCCGGACAGGGTCGGACTGAAGCTTTCTTT	CASSSGQGRTEAFF
few	NA	TRBV5-6	TRBJ1-3	TGTGCCAGCAGCCGGCCCTCCTTAGACTCTCGAAAAAACACCATATATTTT	CASSRPSLDSRKNTIYF
few	NA	TRBV5-6	TRBJ2-5	TGTGCCAGCAGCTCCGGACCGACCGATGAGACCCAGTACTTC	CASSSGPTDETQYF
few	NA	TRBV7-2	TRBJ1-1	TGTGCCAGCAGCGTTATATGGCAGGTGAACACTGAAGCTTTCTTT	CASSVIWQVNTEAFF
NA	TRBD2	TRBV4-2	TRBJ2-5	TGTGCCAGCAGCCAAGCGGGGGGGTGGCAAGAGACCCAGTACTTC	CASSQAGGWQETQYF
NA	NA	TRBV5-4	TRBJ2-2	TGTGCCAGCAGCTTCGTTCCAGCATCCACCGGGGAGCTGTTTTTT	CASSFVPASTGELFF
NA	NA	TRBV2	TRBJ2-7	TGTGCCAGCAGCAGTGTGGGCAGAGCCTACGAGCAGTACTTC	CASSSVGRAYEQYF
NA	NA	TRBV19	TRBJ1-1	TGTGCCAGCTCGGGGCCGAACACTGAAGCTTTCTTT	CASSGPNTEAFF
NA	NA	TRBV5-1	TRBJ2-1	TGCGCCAGCAGCTTGGAGGCGGTATACAATGAGCAGTTCTTC	CASSLEAVYNEQFF
NA	NA	TRBV3-1	TRBJ2-6	TGTGCCAGCAGCCAGGGCGGGACGCCTGGGGCCAACGTCCTGACTTTC	CASSQGGTPGANVLTF
NA	TRBD2	TRBV5-4	TRBJ2-1	TGTGCCAGCAGCTTAGTCCCGGGGGGCTCCTACAATGAGCAGTTCTTC	CASSLVPGGSYNEQFF
few	NA	TRBV28	TRBJ2-5	TGTGCCAGCAGTTTAGCGGGCCCGGGTGGGACCCAGTACTTC	CASSLAGPGGTQYF
few	NA	TRBV7-2	TRBJ2-3	TGTGCCAGCAGCTTAGTCGGGCGGGGGCCTGGTGGTACAGATACGCAGTATTTT	CASSLVGRGPGGTDTQYF
NA	TRBD1	TRBV7-2	TRBJ2-1	TGTGCCAGCAGCCCCCCGACAGGGCTCCCCCCCTATGAGCAGTTCTTC	CASSPPTGLPPYEQFF
NA	NA	TRBV6-5	TRBJ1-3	TGTGCCAGCAGTAAGACGGCCTATACCGGGGACACCATATATTTT	CASSKTAYTGDTIYF
many	NA	TRBV6-5	TRBJ2-6	TGTGCCAGCAGCGGGGCCTCTGGGGCCAACGTCCTGACTTTC	CASSGASGANVLTF
NA	NA	TRBV28	TRBJ1-1	TGTGCCAGCAGCGGCCGGGGAGGGTGGGCTGAAGCTTTCTTT	CASSGRGGWAEAFF
NA	NA	TRBV18	TRBJ1-1	TGTGCCAGCTCAGAAAACCCGAGGACTGAAGCTTTCTTT	CASSENPRTEAFF
few	NA	TRBV27	TRBJ2-1	TGTGCCACCAGCCGCCGGATGGAGGAAGAGCAGTTCTTC	CATSRRMEEEQFF
NA	NA	TRBV25-1	TRBJ2-6	TGTGCCAGCAGTGAATATCTCGGCTCTGGGGCCAACGTCCTGACTTTC	CASSEYLGSGANVLTF
NA	NA	TRBV12-3/TRBV12-4	TRBJ2-5	TGTGCCAGCAGTTTTCATGGGGAAGAGACCCAGTACTTC	CASSFHGEETQYF
NA	NA	TRBV6-6	TRBJ1-3	TGTGCCAGCAGTTACTCGAACAGGGTGCACACCATATATTTT	CASSYSNRVHTIYF
many	TRBD2	TRBV7-8	TRBJ2-5	TGTGCCAGCAGCTTAGTGGGGGGGATGGAGACCCAGTACTTC	CASSLVGGMETQYF
few	TRBD1	TRBV5-1	TRBJ1-1	TGCGCCAGCAGCTTGCAAGCGACAGGGGCTGATGAAGCTTTCTTT	CASSLQATGADEAFF
few	TRBD2	TRBV7-8	TRBJ2-7	TGTGCCAGCAGCCAGAGACTAGCGGGGAACTACGAGCAGTACTTC	CASSQRLAGNYEQYF
few	NA	TRBV25-1	TRBJ1-2	TGTGCCAGCAGGGCGGGCGGCTATGGCTACACCTTC	CASRAGGYGYTF
NA	NA	TRBV12-3/TRBV12-4	TRBJ1-1	TGTGCCAGCAGTTCGGAAAATGGGAAAGCTTTCTTT	CASSSENGKAFF
few	TRBD1	TRBV7-6	TRBJ2-7	TGTGCCAGCAGCTTTCAGGACAGGAGGTCCGAGCAGTACTTC	CASSFQDRRSEQYF
few	NA	TRBV5-6	TRBJ2-6	TGTGCCAGCAGCTTAGGACAGACCTTCTCTGGGGCCAACGTCCTGACTTTC	CASSLGQTFSGANVLTF
few	NA	TRBV2	TRBJ1-3	TGTGCCAGCTGTTCGGGTTTGGGAAACACCATATATTTT	CASCSGLGNTIYF
few	NA	TRBV24-1	TRBJ2-1	TGTGCCACCAGTAAAACCTGGGGCAATGAGCAGTTCTTC	CATSKTWGNEQFF
NA	NA	TRBV7-2	TRBJ2-2	TGTGCCAGCAGCTTAGTAGCCCGCACTAACACCGGGGAGCTGTTTTTT	CASSLVARTNTGELFF
NA	NA	TRBV4-2	TRBJ1-6	TGTGCCAGCAGCCAAGATGACGGGACCGCCAGGTCACCCCTCCACTTT	CASSQDDGTARSPLHF
NA	TRBD1	TRBV18	TRBJ1-5	TGTGCCAGCTCACCCGGACAGGGTCGGCAGCCCCAGCATTTT	CASSPGQGRQPQHF
few	TRBD1	TRBV19	TRBJ1-1	TGTGCCAGTAGTGTCCTACAGGGGGCAGGAGGCACTGAAGCTTTCTTT	CASSVLQGAGGTEAFF
many	NA	TRBV3-1	TRBJ2-5	TGTGCCAGCAGGCGAAGGGGGATGGAGACCCAGTACTTC	CASRRRGMETQYF
few	NA	TRBV12-3/TRBV12-4	TRBJ1-2	TGTGCCAGCAGTTTGGGGACAACGGTTCGCTACACCTTC	CASSLGTTVRYTF
NA	NA	TRBV7-2	TRBJ1-5	TGTGCCAGCAGCTGGACGGAAGCCTGGCCCCAGCATTTT	CASSWTEAWPQHF
NA	NA	TRBV19	TRBJ2-2	TGTGCCAGTAAAAAGGACAGGAGGGGTAACACCGGGGAGCTGTTTTTT	CASKKDRRGNTGELFF
few	NA	TRBV5-1	TRBJ1-6	TGCGCCAGCAGCTTGGACAGGGTCGATGGGTCACCCCTCCACTTT	CASSLDRVDGSPLHF
few	TRBD2	TRBV12-3/TRBV12-4	TRBJ2-5	TGTGCCAGCAGCCACGGGACTAGCGGGGGTGAGACCCAGTACTTC	CASSHGTSGGETQYF
NA	NA	TRBV7-2	TRBJ2-1	TGTGCCAGCAGCCTCCTCCCGGGACGTCGCGCCGGTGAGCAGTTCTTC	CASSLLPGRRAGEQFF
once	NA	TRBV20-1	TRBJ2-4	TGCAGTGCTAGGGTTCCCGGACAAAACATTCAGTACTTC	CSARVPGQNIQYF
few	TRBD2	TRBV9	TRBJ2-1	TGTGCCAGCAGCCCCCACCTAGCGGGGGATCGGAATGAGCAGTTCTTC	CASSPHLAGDRNEQFF